The 25 T cell receptor beta chains listed next were all sequenced from one sample in a study of neoadjuvant anti-PD-1 for oral cavity cancer (dated by TCRdb to the early 2020s). The library was prepared using the immunoSEQ multiplex PCR assay. The table comes from immuneACCESS by way of TCRdb, which keeps in-frame sequences with V and J called. Part of the clones is missing from these tables; in studies checked, under half for an unresolved V gene and the rest for unknown reasons. Counted in this sample were 11,000 to 15,000 clones; around 70% of them appeared once. The top ten hold approximately 3% of the sample. The sample's time point label, decoded: before neoadjuvant nivolumab. The input for sequencing was PBMCs, taken before nivolumab (anti-PD-1) treatment. These receptors originate from a person aged 35 to 85 with oral cavity squamous cell carcinoma.

The chain links TRBV30 to TRBJ1-6; D unclear. The V end was cut by 0 bases, the J end by 0 bases, with 15 bases between. The germline gives CDR1 GTSNPN, CDR2 SVGIG (reference sequence). This CDR3 has 18 amino acids. The CDR3 sequence: CAWSVRRARGSYNSPLHF. In nucleotides, the CDR3 is TGTGCCTGGAGTGTACGGAGGGCCCGGGGCTCCTATAATTCACCCCTCCACTTT. Drawing the rest from reference TRBV30 and TRBJ1-6, the complete variable domain is SQTIHQWPATLVQPVGSPLSLECTVEGTSNPNLYWYRQAAGRGLQLLFYSVGIGQISSEVPQNLSASRPQDRQFILSSKKLLLSDSGFYLCAWSVRRARGSYNSPLHFGNGTRLTVT.

This chain uses TRBV5-8 with TRBJ1-1; a weak D match, TRBD1 (5 bases). The CDR3 runs to 15 residues. V shed 5 bases and J shed 0 bases, with 14 bases lying between them. CDR1 SGHTS and CDR2 YDEGEE come from the germline V gene. The CDR3 DNA sequence: TGTGCCAGCAGTAGACAGAGCTACATGAACACTGAAGCTTTCTTT. Translating gives CASSRQSYMNTEAFF.

The chain uses TRBV19 and TRBJ1-1, with D unresolved. Germline CDR1 LNHDA, CDR2 SQIVND (reference sequence). Trimming left V 5 bases short and J 1 base short, with 14 bases between. The CDR3 has 15 residues. CDR3 coding DNA: TGTGCCAGTAGTCAAGACGGGTGGGGGAACACTGAAGCTTTCTTT. Translated: CASSQDGWGNTEAFF.

The gene calls are TRBV6-5 and TRBJ1-2; D ambiguous. V lost 5 bases to trimming and J lost 1 base, with 8 bases between them. This CDR3 spans 13 amino acids. Germline CDR1 MNHEY, CDR2 SVGAGI. The DNA for the CDR3 is TGTGCCAGCAGTCCAGGAGTTAACTATGGCTACACCTTC. This codes for CASSPGVNYGYTF.

The chain combines TRBV6-5 with TRBJ1-6; D is undetermined. V lost 0 bases to trimming and J lost 9 bases, with 15 bases between them. Germline values: CDR1 MNHEY, CDR2 SVGAGI. The CDR3 length is 16 residues. CDR3 residues: CASSYSLLVGSSPLHF. CDR3 sequence (DNA): TGTGCCAGCAGTTACTCCCTTCTCGTGGGAAGTTCACCCCTCCACTTT.

This clone was seen more than once but under ten times. This chain connects TRBV30 to TRBJ2-7; D perhaps matches TRBD1 (6 bases). CDR1 and CDR2 from the germline V gene are GTSNPN and SVGIG (reference sequence). The CDR3 runs to 13 residues. Trimming shortened V by 6 bases and J by 3 bases, and 15 bases separated the two germline ends. The DNA for the CDR3 is TGTGCCTGCCAACAGGGCCAACTCTACGAGCAGTACTTC. Translated: CACQQGQLYEQYF.

The rearrangement links TRBV5-4 to TRBJ2-2; D not certain. The CDR3 length is 16 residues. Germline V CDR1 and CDR2: SGHNT, YYREEE (reference sequence). Trimming removed 1 base from V and 4 bases from J, with 14 bases in between. In DNA form, the CDR3 reads TGTGCCAGCAGCTTGATGCTAATCGGGTCCACCGGGGAGCTGTTTTTT. Translation gives CASSLMLIGSTGELFF.

The gene calls are TRBV30 and TRBJ1-2; 7 bases agree with TRBD1. CDR3 length: 14 residues. Trimming took 6 bases from V and 6 from J; bases not matched to a gene: 13. Germline CDR1 GTSNPN, CDR2 SVGIG (reference sequence). In DNA form, the CDR3 reads TGTGCCTGCCGACGGGGTAGGGGGCCTCATGGCTACACCTTC. This codes for CACRRGRGPHGYTF.

Turning to this clone: At the DNA level, this CDR3 is encoded by other sequences in the same sample as well. The rearrangement links TRBV29-1 to TRBJ2-7, with D possibly matching TRBD1 (6 bases). The CDR3 covers 13 residues. Trimming took off 4 bases at V and 5 bases at J, with 15 bases between the two ends. The germline gives CDR1 SQVTM, CDR2 ANQGSEA. Here the CDR3 reads CSVARDTSDEQYF. For the CDR3, the DNA is TGCAGCGTTGCCCGGGACACATCGGACGAGCAGTACTTC.

The V gene is TRBV5-1, the J gene TRBJ1-1; weak D call: TRBD1 (5 bases). This CDR3 region has 16 residues. Trimming cost V 0 bases and J 0 bases, with 12 bases left between them. Germline V lookup: CDR1 SGHRS, CDR2 YFSETQ. CDR3 sequence: CASSLVPGKMNTEAFF. For the CDR3, the DNA is TGCGCCAGCAGCTTGGTCCCAGGGAAGATGAACACTGAAGCTTTCTTT.

V usage is TRBV28 and J usage is TRBJ2-5, with D perhaps matching TRBD1 (6 bases). In germline, CDR1 is MDHEN, CDR2 SYDVKM. Trimming pared 3 bases from V and 2 bases from J, leaving 10 bases between. This CDR3 has 14 amino acids. As DNA, the CDR3 is TGTGCCAGCAGTTTCGCTGGACAGCAAGAGACCCAGTACTTC. This codes for CASSFAGQQETQYF.

This chain joins TRBV4-1 and TRBJ2-3; 12 bases are shared with TRBD2. This CDR3 is 16 amino acids long. Germline assignment: CDR1 MGHRA and CDR2 YSYEKL. V shed 4 bases and J 6 bases; nucleotides not matched to a gene: 8. CDR3 amino acids: CASSPRLAGAGDTQYF. The CDR3 coding sequence is TGCGCCAGCAGCCCGAGACTAGCGGGGGCTGGGGATACGCAGTATTTT.

This clone appeared once. The chain combines TRBV19 with TRBJ1-1; perhaps TRBD1 as D (5 bases). Germline V gives CDR1 LNHDA, CDR2 SQIVND (reference sequence). This CDR3 spans 15 amino acids. The V end was cut by 4 bases, the J end by 4 bases, with 16 bases between. This chain's CDR3 is CASSTWDVGGTEAFF. In DNA form, the CDR3 reads TGTGCCAGTAGTACCTGGGACGTTGGGGGCACTGAAGCTTTCTTT.

The chain uses TRBV10-3 and TRBJ2-7; no reliable D call. There are 14 residues in the CDR3. CDR1 ENHRY and CDR2 SYGVKD come from the germline V gene. V was trimmed by 2 bases and J by 2 bases, leaving 10 bases between them. The CDR3 loop reads CAISEGGGPYEQYF. The DNA of the CDR3 is TGTGCCATCAGTGAGGGTGGCGGCCCCTACGAGCAGTACTTC.

The chain uses TRBV7-9 and TRBJ1-3; no clear D gene. CDR1 is SEHNR, CDR2 FQNEAQ, per germline (reference sequence). The CDR3 consists of 16 residues. V was pared by 4 bases and J by 0 bases, with 13 bases between. CDR3 in amino acids: CASSSTADDSGNTIYF. The CDR3 DNA is TGTGCCAGCAGCTCCACAGCGGACGACTCTGGAAACACCATATATTTT.

The chain recombines TRBV5-1 with TRBJ2-7; no firm D call. Germline CDR1 and CDR2: SGHRS and YFSETQ. Trimming stripped 3 bases from V and 3 bases from J, with 4 bases between. The length of the CDR3 is 11 residues. CDR3 coding DNA: TGCGCCAGCAGCTCGAGCTACGAGCAGTACTTC. Its translation is CASSSSYEQYF.

V and J are TRBV29-1 and TRBJ1-1; perhaps TRBD1 as D (6 bases). Germline V gives CDR1 SQVTM, CDR2 ANQGSEA. The CDR3 loop spans 12 amino acids. Trimming took off 7 bases at V and 5 bases at J, with 14 bases between the two ends. The chain's CDR3 is CSGTGAGTEAFF. The DNA for the CDR3 is TGCAGCGGAACGGGGGCGGGAACTGAAGCTTTCTTT.

The V call is TRBV9, the J call TRBJ1-1; no reliable D call. CDR3 size: 14 residues. V was shortened by 2 bases and J by 2 bases, with 10 bases between the two germline ends. Germline CDR1 SGDLS, CDR2 YYNGEE. CDR3 residues: CASSVSPANTEAFF. CDR3 coding DNA: TGTGCCAGCAGCGTTTCTCCTGCAAACACTGAAGCTTTCTTT.

CDR3: CASSSEATGSYGYTF. The DNA for the CDR3 is TGTGCCAGCAGCTCGGAGGCAACGGGCAGCTATGGCTACACCTTC. This chain uses TRBV5-5 with TRBJ1-2, with no clear D. V was trimmed by 3 bases and J by 4 bases, leaving 16 bases between them. The CDR3 has 15 residues. CDR1 and CDR2 (germline): SGHKS, YYEKEE (reference sequence). The full variable domain, its missing parts supplied by reference TRBV5-5 and TRBJ1-2, is DAGVTQSPTHLIKTRGQQVTLRCSPISGHKSVSWYQQVLGQGPQFIFQYYEKEERGRGNFPDRFSARQFPNYSSELNVNALLLGDSALYLCASSSEATGSYGYTFGSGTRLTVV.

This sequence joins TRBV7-3 and TRBJ1-4, with D unresolved. This CDR3 has 17 amino acids. In germline, CDR1 is SGHTA, CDR2 FQGTGA. The V end was cut by 1 base, the J end by 0 bases, with 12 bases between. In DNA form, the CDR3 reads TGTGCCAGCAGCTTAAATGTGGGATCCGCAACTAATGAAAAACTGTTTTTT. This translates into CASSLNVGSATNEKLFF.

The V gene is TRBV7-9, the J gene TRBJ2-7; 7 bases agree with TRBD1. This CDR3 has 14 amino acids. CDR1 is SEHNR and CDR2 is FQNEAQ in the germline V gene (reference sequence). Trimming at V came to 6 bases and at J to 0 bases, leaving 5 bases not matched to a gene. The CDR3: CASSAQGISYEQYF. The DNA for the CDR3 is TGTGCCAGCAGTGCACAGGGGATCTCCTACGAGCAGTACTTC.

This chain uses TRBV6-6 with TRBJ2-7; no clear D gene. V was cut by 2 bases and J by 2 bases, with 10 bases left in between. The CDR3 length is 14 residues. Germline V gives CDR1 MNHNY, CDR2 SVGAGI (reference sequence). The CDR3 loop is CASSYEHDTYEQYF. The CDR3, as DNA: TGTGCCAGCAGTTACGAGCACGACACCTACGAGCAGTACTTC.

The V and J genes are TRBV28 and TRBJ2-2; D not certain. Germline V gene sequence: CDR1 MDHEN, CDR2 SYDVKM. The CDR3 sequence is 11 residues long. Trimming pared 5 bases from V and 8 bases from J, leaving 6 bases between. DNA for the CDR3: TGTGCCAGCAGTAGTTATGGGGAGCTGTTTTTT. Translating it yields CASSSYGELFF.

This clone was counted only a few times. The chain recombines TRBV30 with TRBJ1-3, with D possibly being TRBD1 (5 bases). Germline loops: CDR1 GTSNPN, CDR2 SVGIG (reference sequence). The CDR3 covers 14 residues. V was pared by 8 bases and J by 0 bases, with 14 bases between. The CDR3 coding sequence is TGTGCCGGCCAAGGGGCTAGCTCTGGAAACACCATATATTTT. It codes for CAGQGASSGNTIYF.

The chain links TRBV30 to TRBJ2-3; TRBD2 aligns across 9 bases. The germline CDR1 and CDR2 sequences are GTSNPN and SVGIG (reference sequence). V lost 3 bases to trimming and J lost 1 base; unmatched junction nucleotides: 5. The CDR3 sequence is 15 residues long. The CDR3 sequence is CAWRASGTGTDTQYF. The CDR3, as DNA: TGTGCCTGGAGGGCTAGCGGGACTGGCACAGATACGCAGTATTTT.